These T cell receptor beta chains were read from a single sample in a study of response to subunit inactivated influenza vaccine. MiXCR, run by TCRdb on the RT-PCR reads, gives a single entry per CDR3 protein. The sample includes roughly 780,000 distinct CDR3 sequences, approximately 17% of them seen just once. Material: PBMCs from blood, obtained roughly 5 days after vaccination. The receptors stem from a man aged 50 or older who received an inactivated influenza vaccine. The CDR3 runs from the conserved cysteine through the conserved F or W. The order of the fields is J gene, CDR3 length, V gene, D gene, clone size, CDR3 DNA, CDR3 protein. A D gene is named only where the DNA matches it firmly. Size tells how often a clone was seen (once, few, many) or the class of an expanded clone, and some rows leave it out.

TRBJ2-1 | 15 | TRBV5-1 | TRBD2 | . | TGCGCCAGCAGCTCAGGACTAGCGGGAATCGATGAGCAGTTCTTC | CASSSGLAGIDEQFF
TRBJ1-2 | 14 | TRBV7-2 | . | . | TGTGCCAGCAGCCCAAGGACAGAATCCTATGGCTACACCTTC | CASSPRTESYGYTF
TRBJ1-4 | 16 | TRBV7-2 | TRBD1 | . | TGTGCCAGCATCGTAAGGGGGGCAGGGGGAGATGAAAAACTGTTTTTT | CASIVRGAGGDEKLFF
TRBJ2-3 | 12 | TRBV28 | TRBD1 | . | TGTGCCACAGGACAGGGAAGAGATACGCAGTATTTT | CATGQGRDTQYF
TRBJ2-5 | 14 | TRBV5-1 | . | . | TGCGCCAGCAGCTTGGCGGGGGGCGCAGAGACCCAGTACTTC | CASSLAGGAETQYF
TRBJ2-1 | 15 | TRBV12-3/TRBV12-4 | . | few | TGTGCCAGCACCTCCAGCGAGGGCTCCTACAATGAGCAGTTCTTC | CASTSSEGSYNEQFF
TRBJ2-4 | 16 | TRBV4-3 | TRBD1 | few | TGCGCCAGCAGCCAAACCGGGACAGGGGCCAAAAACATTCAGTACTTC | CASSQTGTGAKNIQYF
TRBJ2-1 | 15 | TRBV12-3/TRBV12-4 | TRBD2 | many | TGTGCCAGCAGTTTATGGCGGGGGAACTACAATGAGCAGTTCTTC | CASSLWRGNYNEQFF
TRBJ2-2 | 17 | TRBV6-2/TRBV6-3 | TRBD2 | . | TGTGCCAGCAGTTACCTTTGGCGGGGGTTTAACACCGGGGAGCTGTTTTTT | CASSYLWRGFNTGELFF
TRBJ2-1 | 18 | TRBV10-1 | TRBD2 | few | TGCGCCAGCAGGCCGGGACTAGCGGGAGGGCCTGTTTACAATGAGCAGTTCTTC | CASRPGLAGGPVYNEQFF
TRBJ2-1 | 14 | TRBV10-3 | TRBD2 | few | TGTGCCATCACCGGGACTAGCGGGGGAAATGAGCAGTTCTTC | CAITGTSGGNEQFF
TRBJ2-1 | 16 | TRBV5-1 | . | few | TGCGCCAGCAGCTTGGCCGAACTAGCCTACTACAATGAGCAGTTCTTC | CASSLAELAYYNEQFF
TRBJ1-2 | 15 | TRBV4-2 | TRBD1 | . | TGTGCCAGCAGCCAAGATGACAGGGGGCGGATGGGCTACACCTTC | CASSQDDRGRMGYTF
TRBJ1-5 | 13 | TRBV12-3/TRBV12-4 | . | many | TGTGCCAGCAGTTGGACAGACAATCAGCCCCAGCATTTT | CASSWTDNQPQHF
TRBJ2-5 | 14 | TRBV10-3 | TRBD1 | few | TGTGCCATCAGTCCGACAGGGTCGCAGGAGACCCAGTACTTC | CAISPTGSQETQYF
TRBJ2-1 | 13 | TRBV5-1 | . | many | TGCGCCAGCAGCCTGGACCCGACGGGCCTCGAGTTCTTC | CASSLDPTGLEFF
TRBJ2-5 | 14 | TRBV6-2/TRBV6-3 | TRBD2 | many | TGTGCCAGCAGCCCCGGGACTAGGGGTGAGACCCAGTACTTC | CASSPGTRGETQYF
TRBJ1-4 | 15 | TRBV2 | . | . | TGTGCCAGCAGTACCGGGTCTGCAACTAATGAAAAACTGTTTTTT | CASSTGSATNEKLFF
TRBJ1-1 | 13 | TRBV28 | . | few | TGTGCCAGCAGTCACCCACTTGGGACTGAAGCTTTCTTT | CASSHPLGTEAFF
TRBJ1-5 | 12 | TRBV10-3 | . | . | TGTGCCATCAGTGAGTCGCAGGGCACCCAGCATTTT | CAISESQGTQHF
TRBJ2-1 | 14 | TRBV9 | TRBD2 | . | TGTGCCAGCCAGCGGGAGGGCTCGGGCAATGAGCAGTTCTTC | CASQREGSGNEQFF
TRBJ1-2 | 12 | TRBV29-1 | . | . | TGCAGCGTTTCAGACACTCGAGGTGGCTACACCTTC | CSVSDTRGGYTF
TRBJ2-5 | 22 | TRBV20-1 | TRBD2 | . | TGCAGTGCTAGAGTCCCTGGGGGGACTAGCGCGAGCTTTGTCCGGGCTCAAGAGACCCAGTACTTC | CSARVPGGTSASFVRAQETQYF
TRBJ2-2 | 16 | TRBV4-1 | . | . | TGCGCCAGCAGCCAAGTGGACCTGACGAACACCGGGGAGCTGTTTTTT | CASSQVDLTNTGELFF
TRBJ1-1 | 15 | TRBV15 | TRBD1 | . | TGTGCCACCAGCAGAAGACAGGGCCCGAACACTGAAGCTTTCTTT | CATSRRQGPNTEAFF
TRBJ2-5 | 11 | TRBV20-1 | . | few | TGCAGTGCTAGACATGGGGAGACCCAGTACTTC | CSARHGETQYF
TRBJ2-5 | 15 | TRBV9 | . | . | TGTGCCAGCAGCGGTGGGTGGAGTGACCAAGAGACCCAGTACTTC | CASSGGWSDQETQYF
TRBJ1-1 | 15 | TRBV10-2 | . | . | TGCGCCAGCAGTGATAAATCAGGGAGGCGGACTGAAGCTTTCTTT | CASSDKSGRRTEAFF
TRBJ1-1 | 14 | TRBV7-8 | TRBD1 | few | TGTGCCAGCAAACAACAGGGGGAAGTGGGTGAAGCTTTCTTT | CASKQQGEVGEAFF
TRBJ2-7 | 15 | TRBV2 | TRBD1 | few | TGTGCCAGCAGTGCGCTAGGACAGGGGTTCTACGAGCAGTACTTC | CASSALGQGFYEQYF
TRBJ2-1 | 16 | TRBV24-1 | TRBD2 | . | TGTGCCACCAGTGCCCTCGGACTAGCGGGAAGGAATGAGCAGTTCTTC | CATSALGLAGRNEQFF
TRBJ2-5 | 14 | TRBV7-2 | . | few | TGTGCCAGCAGCTTAGGGTTAGCGTCGGAGACCCAGTACTTC | CASSLGLASETQYF
TRBJ1-5 | 14 | TRBV20-1 | . | few | TGCAGTGCTAGAGAACAGGGTCGCAATCAGCCCCAGCATTTT | CSAREQGRNQPQHF
TRBJ2-7 | 13 | TRBV7-3 | . | few | TGTGCCAGCAGCAAATCAGGGGCGGCCGAGCAGTACTTC | CASSKSGAAEQYF
TRBJ2-1 | 15 | TRBV5-6 | . | . | TGTGCCAGCAGCAACCCAGAAAGCTCCTACAATGAGCAGTTCTTC | CASSNPESSYNEQFF
TRBJ1-1 | 15 | TRBV20-1 | TRBD1 | many | TGCAGTGCTAGCCCCCCGGGGACAGGGTCGGCTGAAGCTTTCTTT | CSASPPGTGSAEAFF
TRBJ2-3 | 16 | TRBV5-1 | TRBD2 | few | TGCGCCAGCAGCTTGGGGGCTAGCGGGGGCACAGATACGCAGTATTTT | CASSLGASGGTDTQYF
TRBJ2-7 | 15 | TRBV7-3 | . | few | TGTGCCAGCAGCATGCATCCGGGACCAATCTACGAGCAGTACTTC | CASSMHPGPIYEQYF
TRBJ2-2 | 16 | TRBV2 | TRBD2 | . | TGTGCCAGCAGTGTGCTAGCGGGAGGGCCGTCCGGGGAGCTGTTTTTT | CASSVLAGGPSGELFF
TRBJ1-2 | 13 | TRBV7-9 | TRBD1 | few | TGTGCCTTACCGGGACAGGGAACCTGGGGCTACACCTTC | CALPGQGTWGYTF
TRBJ2-2 | 16 | TRBV7-2 | TRBD2 | . | TGTGCCAGCAGCCTAGCGGGAGTTTCGGGCACCGGGGAGCTGTTTTTT | CASSLAGVSGTGELFF
TRBJ2-1 | 16 | TRBV5-1 | TRBD1 | . | TGCGCCAGCAGGGTAGGGTACAGGGGGCTGGTCAATGAGCAGTTCTTC | CASRVGYRGLVNEQFF
TRBJ2-3 | 13 | TRBV7-2 | . | many | TGTGCCAGCAAGGGGGGGGCCAAAGATACGCAGTATTTT | CASKGGAKDTQYF
TRBJ2-7 | 13 | TRBV10-1 | TRBD1 | . | TGCGCCAGCAAAAGGGACAGGGCCGGCGAGCAGTACTTC | CASKRDRAGEQYF
TRBJ2-3 | 16 | TRBV28 | . | . | TGTGCCAGCAGTTATCCAGCGGATACAATCACAGATACGCAGTATTTT | CASSYPADTITDTQYF
TRBJ2-7 | 14 | TRBV12-3/TRBV12-4 | . | . | TGTGCCACCTCCCAAACCGCCGGGGCAGGCGAGCAGTACTTC | CATSQTAGAGEQYF
TRBJ1-4 | 12 | TRBV7-9 | . | . | TGTGCCAGCAGCTTGACCGGGACTGAACTGTTTTTT | CASSLTGTELFF
TRBJ2-1 | 16 | TRBV7-8 | TRBD2 | . | TGTGCCAGCAGCTTAGTTCGCGGGGGGGCGAGAAATGAGCAGTTCTTC | CASSLVRGGARNEQFF